Reported below is one TCR beta chain. Its antigen has not been determined. Base-call qualities are not available, and no considerably larger clone is one nucleotide away. The donors were healthy, HIV-negative adults who had no recently reported acute infections or vaccinations. Only Caucasian adults living in Nashville, Tennessee, USA were represented among the donors. CD4+ T cells were enriched by magnetic negative selection, after which naive cells were positively selected on CD45RA and the negative fraction was taken as the memory subset. Blood was obtained by leukapheresis, after which PBMCs were separated by Ficoll-Histopaque density gradient centrifugation and cryopreserved in liquid nitrogen vapor phase. Analytical flow cytometry was used to check the purity and quantity of every magnetically sorted T cell population. From each sorted fraction, genomic DNA was isolated and quantified by UV absorbance on a Nanodrop 2000c.

Using the deep immunoSEQ assay, multiplex PCR amplified TCR CDR3 regions from genomic DNA. Genomic DNA extracted from each cell subset was distributed evenly over all wells of several immunoSEQ 96-well plates, and each plate served as one replicate. For sorted subsets, each replicate PCR was loaded with approximately 190 ng genomic DNA, equivalent to 30,000 to 35,000 T cell genomes. Purified libraries were quantified with a Qubit 3.0 fluorometer, sized on a Bioanalyzer 2100, and re-quantified with the KAPA Library Quantification kit. Every immunoSEQ 96-well plate was sequenced on a separate single-read 150-cycle Illumina NextSeq 550 flow cell. The study's processing was this. Because the immunoSEQ output held only junctional sequences and lacked quality scores, the filtering could not match the filtering applied to full-length reads. Sequences were annotated with PyIR, a Python wrapper for IgBLAST v1.9, using IMGT germline references to assign V/J genes and CDR3. Any read was removed if the V/J assignment was weak (E-value above 1e-6), the CDR3 was missing, or the read contained stop codons, out-of-frame junctions, or ambiguous translated residues. V3J clonotypes were defined as sequences sharing an identical inferred V gene, J gene, and CDR3 amino acid sequence. Percentage overlap between repertoires was calculated by dividing the number of shared unique clonotypes by the size of the smaller repertoire. Three approaches were used to assess repertoire richness: RTK rarefaction, the Chao1 estimator, and Recon v2.1 estimates of unobserved clonotypes. OLGA was used to compute generation probabilities for all TCRbeta clonotypes that the gDNA method yielded from a handful of donors. What TCRdb holds here is the immuneACCESS table cut down to in-frame rearrangements. Part of the clones is not present; checked against another copy, under half of the missing clones reflect an unresolved V gene, and the others are unexplained. That table is the source of V, J and clone size, and D and trimming were worked out from the DNA. This sample is represented by around 2.1 million clones; around 95% of them were singletons. The top ten clonotypes cover around 0.13% of the sample.

The data were taken from a study of shared clonotypes between healthy human individuals (dated by TCRdb to 2019 to 2021). Context from the whole study: A few men and a couple of women, aged 18 to 49 years, made up the cohort. Per donor, leukapheresis produced somewhere between about 0.94 and 9 billion PBMCs. The study deeply sequenced blood TCR repertoires of several healthy adults to estimate repertoire size and the extent of clonotype sharing between individuals. Different laboratories and diverse techniques were used to prepare libraries and sequence TCR repertoires, to increase sequencing depth and limit assay-specific biases. For each donor, CD4 naive and CD4 memory were each run on three plates, CD8 naive on two plates, and CD8 memory on one plate. Broad study findings and their caveats: When four donors were compared, the shared fraction of clonotypes was about 5.5% for naive CD4, around 4% for naive CD8, more than 2% for memory CD4, and about 0.36% for memory CD8. Pairwise subsampling led to the expectation that sequencing depth would affect the degree of clonotype sharing among donors. The genetic and exposure-history diversity represented was limited by the small number of donors. Larger estimated clonotype richness was generally found for naive subsets than for memory subsets. Sampling was restricted to blood, and TCR repertoires in tissues likely differ from the TCR repertoires found in blood. Even with the large sequencing depth, rarefaction of the sorted-subset datasets indicated that sequencing was incomplete. Compared with non-shared clonotypes, clonotypes shared by all four sorted-subset donors had higher generation probabilities.

The germline V gene sets CDR1 to SNHLY and CDR2 to FYNNEI. The CDR3, from cysteine to phenylalanine, totals 16 residues. The retained sequence is limited to the CDR3, 48 bases, with the frame set at the first base. After removal of 8 bases from V and 10 bases from J, the junction retains 12 bases not matched to a gene. The origin of this receptor is a man younger than 35 in good health. The sample was naive CD4+ T cells sorted from blood. The sample's cell subset or site label is to be understood as: CD45RA+ positively selected. The V and J segments used are TRBV2 and TRBJ1-6, and TRBD1 aligns with 12 junction nucleotides. The DNA sequence is TGTGCCAGCTCCGGGACAGGGGGCGTAGGCTACTCACCCCTCCACTTT. Translated, this gives CASSGTGGVGYSPLHF.